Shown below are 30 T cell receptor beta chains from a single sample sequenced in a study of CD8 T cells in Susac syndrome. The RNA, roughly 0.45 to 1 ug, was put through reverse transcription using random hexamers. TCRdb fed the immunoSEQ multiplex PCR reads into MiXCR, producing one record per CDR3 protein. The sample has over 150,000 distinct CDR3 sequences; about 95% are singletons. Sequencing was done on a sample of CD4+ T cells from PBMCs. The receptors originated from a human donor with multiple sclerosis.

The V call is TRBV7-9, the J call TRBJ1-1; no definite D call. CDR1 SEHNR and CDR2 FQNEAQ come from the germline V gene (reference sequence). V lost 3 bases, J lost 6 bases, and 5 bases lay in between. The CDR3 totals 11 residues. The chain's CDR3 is CASSLQAEAFF. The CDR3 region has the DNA TGTGCCAGCAGCTTGCAAGCTGAAGCTTTCTTT. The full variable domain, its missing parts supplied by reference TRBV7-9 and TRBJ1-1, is DTGVSQNPRHKITKRGQNVTFRCDPISEHNRLYWYRQTLGQGPEFLTYFQNEAQLEKSRLLSDRFSAERPKGSFSTLEIQRTEQGDSAMYLCASSLQAEAFFGQGTRLTVV.

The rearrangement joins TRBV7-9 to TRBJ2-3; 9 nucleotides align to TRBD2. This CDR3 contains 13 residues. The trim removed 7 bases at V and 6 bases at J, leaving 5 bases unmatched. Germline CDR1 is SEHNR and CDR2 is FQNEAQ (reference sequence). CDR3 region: CASTLAGQDTQYF. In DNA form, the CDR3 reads TGTGCCAGCACACTAGCGGGCCAGGATACGCAGTATTTT.

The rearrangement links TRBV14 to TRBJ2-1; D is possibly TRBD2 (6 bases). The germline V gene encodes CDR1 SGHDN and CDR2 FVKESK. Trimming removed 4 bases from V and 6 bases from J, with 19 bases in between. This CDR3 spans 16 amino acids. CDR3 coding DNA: TGTGCCAGCAGCCCAACGGCGGGGACGATATCCAATGAGCAGTTCTTC. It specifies CASSPTAGTISNEQFF.

CDR3 bases: TGTGCCAGCAGCCGCCTGGGACTGACAATCCAAGAGACCCAGTACTTC. The encoded protein is CASSRLGLTIQETQYF. The chain joins TRBV3-1 to TRBJ2-5; a weak D match, TRBD2 (6 bases). The V and J ends lost 4 bases and 1 base respectively, with 16 bases between them. This CDR3 has 16 amino acids. CDR1 is LGHDT and CDR2 is YNNKEL in the germline V gene (reference sequence).

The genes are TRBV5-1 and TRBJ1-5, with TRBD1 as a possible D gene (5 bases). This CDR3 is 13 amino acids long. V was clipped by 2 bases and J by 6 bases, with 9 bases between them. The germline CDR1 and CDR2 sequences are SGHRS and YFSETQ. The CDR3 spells CASSLWGGQPQHF. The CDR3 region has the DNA TGCGCCAGCAGCTTATGGGGGGGTCAGCCCCAGCATTTT.

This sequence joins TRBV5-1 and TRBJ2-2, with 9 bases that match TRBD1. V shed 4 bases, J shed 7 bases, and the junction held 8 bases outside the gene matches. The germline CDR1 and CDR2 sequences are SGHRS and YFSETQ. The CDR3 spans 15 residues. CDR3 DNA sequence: TGCGCCAGCAGCCCGGACAGGGGTGGAATCGGGGAGCTGTTTTTT. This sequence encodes CASSPDRGGIGELFF.

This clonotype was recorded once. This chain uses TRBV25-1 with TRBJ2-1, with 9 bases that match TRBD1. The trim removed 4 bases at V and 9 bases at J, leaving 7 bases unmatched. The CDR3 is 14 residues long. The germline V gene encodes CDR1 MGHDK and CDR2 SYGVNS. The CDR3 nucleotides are TGTGCCAGCAGTGGGTGGACAGGGGCGGTTGAGCAGTTCTTC. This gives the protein CASSGWTGAVEQFF.

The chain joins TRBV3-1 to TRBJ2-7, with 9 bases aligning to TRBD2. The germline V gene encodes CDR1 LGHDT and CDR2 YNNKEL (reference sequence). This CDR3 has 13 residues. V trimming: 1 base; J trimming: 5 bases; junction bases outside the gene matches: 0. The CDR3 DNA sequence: TGTGCCAGCAGCCAAGGACTAGCGGACGAGCAGTACTTC. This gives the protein CASSQGLADEQYF.

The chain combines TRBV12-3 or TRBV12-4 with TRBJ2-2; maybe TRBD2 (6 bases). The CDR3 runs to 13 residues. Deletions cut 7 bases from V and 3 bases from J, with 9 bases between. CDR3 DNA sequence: TGTGCCAGCACCGGACTACACACCGGGGAGCTGTTTTTT. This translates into CASTGLHTGELFF.

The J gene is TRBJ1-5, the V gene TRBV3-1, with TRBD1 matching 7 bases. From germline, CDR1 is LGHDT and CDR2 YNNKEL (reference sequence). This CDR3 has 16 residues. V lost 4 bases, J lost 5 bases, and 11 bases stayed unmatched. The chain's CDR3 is CASSRSTGIADQPQHF. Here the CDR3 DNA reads TGTGCCAGCAGCCGCTCGACAGGGATAGCCGATCAGCCCCAGCATTTT. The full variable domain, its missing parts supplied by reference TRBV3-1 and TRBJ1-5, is DTAVSQTPKYLVTQMGNDKSIKCEQNLGHDTMYWYKQDSKKFLKIMFSYNNKELIINETVPNRFSPKSPDKAHLNLHINSLELGDSAVYFCASSRSTGIADQPQHFGDGTRLSIL.

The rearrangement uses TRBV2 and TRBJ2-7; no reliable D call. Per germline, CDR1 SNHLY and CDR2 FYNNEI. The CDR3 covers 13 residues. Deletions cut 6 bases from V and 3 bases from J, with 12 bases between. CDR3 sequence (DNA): TGTGCCAGCAGAACTGACGGATACTACGAGCAGTACTTC. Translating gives CASRTDGYYEQYF.

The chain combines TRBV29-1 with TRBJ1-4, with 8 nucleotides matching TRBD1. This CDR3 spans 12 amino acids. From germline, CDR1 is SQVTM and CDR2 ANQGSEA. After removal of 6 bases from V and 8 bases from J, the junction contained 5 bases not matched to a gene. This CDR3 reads CSVDRESEKLFF. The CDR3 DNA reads TGCAGCGTGGACAGGGAATCGGAAAAACTGTTTTTT. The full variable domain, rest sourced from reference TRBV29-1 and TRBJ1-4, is SAVISQKPSRDICQRGTSLTIQCQVDSQVTMMFWYRQQPGQSLTLIATANQGSEATYESGFVIDKFPISRPNLTFSTLTVSNMSPEDSSIYLCSVDRESEKLFFGSGTQLSVL.

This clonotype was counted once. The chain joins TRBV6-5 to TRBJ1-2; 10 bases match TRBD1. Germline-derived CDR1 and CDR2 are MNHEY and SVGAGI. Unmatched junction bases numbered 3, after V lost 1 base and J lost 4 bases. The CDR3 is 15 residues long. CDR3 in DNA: TGTGCCAGCAGTTACTTGAGGACAGGGGGCTATGGCTACACCTTC. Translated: CASSYLRTGGYGYTF.

The CDR3: CASSRYRGYPDTQYF. Written as DNA, the CDR3 is TGTGCCAGCAGTCGTTACAGGGGGTATCCAGATACGCAGTATTTT. The V and J genes are TRBV27 and TRBJ2-3, with 8 bases fitting TRBD1. V dropped 5 bases and J dropped 4; count of bases not matched to a gene: 8. The CDR3 contains 15 residues. Germline CDR1 is MNHEY and CDR2 is SMNVEV (reference sequence).

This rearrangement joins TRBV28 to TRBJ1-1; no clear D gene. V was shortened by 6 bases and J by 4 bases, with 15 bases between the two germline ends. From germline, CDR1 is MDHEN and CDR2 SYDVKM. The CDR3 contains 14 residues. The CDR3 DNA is TGTGCCAGCAGCCCTGAGGCGCTGGTCACTGAAGCTTTCTTT. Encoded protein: CASSPEALVTEAFF.

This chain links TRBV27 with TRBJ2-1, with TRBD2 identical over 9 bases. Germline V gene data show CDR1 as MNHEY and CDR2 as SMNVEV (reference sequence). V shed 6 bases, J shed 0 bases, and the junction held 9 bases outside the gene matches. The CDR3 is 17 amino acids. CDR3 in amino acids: CASRLAGATSSYNEQFF. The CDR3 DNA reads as TGTGCCAGCAGATTAGCGGGAGCGACATCCTCCTACAATGAGCAGTTCTTC.

The CDR3 is CASSKSGGINEQFF. As DNA, the CDR3 is TGTGCCAGCAGCAAATCCGGGGGGATCAATGAGCAGTTCTTC. The rearrangement uses TRBV5-4 and TRBJ2-1; 7 bases fit TRBD2. The CDR3 is 14 amino acids. The ends lost 4 bases at V and 6 bases at J; junction bases unmatched: 7. Germline V gene data show CDR1 as SGHNT and CDR2 as YYREEE (reference sequence).

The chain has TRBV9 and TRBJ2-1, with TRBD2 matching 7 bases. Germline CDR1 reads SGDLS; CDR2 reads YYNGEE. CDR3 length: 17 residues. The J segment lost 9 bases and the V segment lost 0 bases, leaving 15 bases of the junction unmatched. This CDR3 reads CASSVATSDPRQAEQFF. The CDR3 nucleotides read TGTGCCAGCAGCGTAGCAACTAGCGACCCCCGGCAGGCTGAGCAGTTCTTC. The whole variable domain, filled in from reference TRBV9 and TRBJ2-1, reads DSGVTQTPKHLITATGQRVTLRCSPRSGDLSVYWYQQSLDQGLQFLIQYYNGEERAKGNILERFSAQQFPDLHSELNLSSLELGDSALYFCASSVATSDPRQAEQFFGPGTRLTVL.

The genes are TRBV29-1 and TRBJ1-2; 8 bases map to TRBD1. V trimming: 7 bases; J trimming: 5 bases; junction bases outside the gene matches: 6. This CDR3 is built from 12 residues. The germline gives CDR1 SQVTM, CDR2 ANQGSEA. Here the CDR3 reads CSAGQGIYGYTF. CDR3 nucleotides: TGCAGCGCCGGACAGGGAATTTATGGCTACACCTTC.

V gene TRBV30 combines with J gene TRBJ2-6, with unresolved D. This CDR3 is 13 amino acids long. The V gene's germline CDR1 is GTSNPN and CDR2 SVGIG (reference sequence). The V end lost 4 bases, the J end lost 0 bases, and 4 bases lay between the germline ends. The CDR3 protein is CAWTISGANVLTF. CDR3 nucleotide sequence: TGTGCCTGGACTATCTCTGGGGCCAACGTCCTGACTTTC.

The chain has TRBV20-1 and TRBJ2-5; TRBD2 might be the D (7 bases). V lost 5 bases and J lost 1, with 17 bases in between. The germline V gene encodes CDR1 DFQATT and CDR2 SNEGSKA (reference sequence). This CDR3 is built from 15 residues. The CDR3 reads CSAGGAGEGQETQYF. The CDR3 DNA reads TGCAGTGCTGGGGGGGCAGGGGAGGGCCAAGAGACCCAGTACTTC.

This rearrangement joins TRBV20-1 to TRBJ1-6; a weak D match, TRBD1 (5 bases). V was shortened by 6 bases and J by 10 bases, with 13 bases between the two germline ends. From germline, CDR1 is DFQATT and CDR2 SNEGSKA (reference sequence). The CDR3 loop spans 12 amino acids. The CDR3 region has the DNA TGCAGTGCGACAGTCTTGGGGTCACCCCTCCACTTT. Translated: CSATVLGSPLHF.

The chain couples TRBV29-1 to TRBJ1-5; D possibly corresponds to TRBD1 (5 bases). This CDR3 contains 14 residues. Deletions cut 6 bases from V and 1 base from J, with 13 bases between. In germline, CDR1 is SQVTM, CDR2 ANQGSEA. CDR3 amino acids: CSVRTGASNQPQHF. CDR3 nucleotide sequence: TGCAGCGTGAGAACAGGTGCGAGCAATCAGCCCCAGCATTTT.

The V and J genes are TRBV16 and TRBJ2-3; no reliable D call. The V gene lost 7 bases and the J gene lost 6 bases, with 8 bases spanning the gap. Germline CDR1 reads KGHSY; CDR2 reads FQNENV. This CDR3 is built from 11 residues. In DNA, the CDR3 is TGTGCCAGCATCCCCAGCGATACGCAGTATTTT. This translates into CASIPSDTQYF.

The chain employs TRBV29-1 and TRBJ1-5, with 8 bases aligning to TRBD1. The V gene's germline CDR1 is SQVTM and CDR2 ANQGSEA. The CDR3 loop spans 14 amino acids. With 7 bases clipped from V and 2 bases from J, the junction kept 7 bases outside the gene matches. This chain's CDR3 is CSARTGRGNQPQHF. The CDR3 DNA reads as TGCAGCGCTCGGACAGGGCGCGGCAATCAGCCCCAGCATTTT.

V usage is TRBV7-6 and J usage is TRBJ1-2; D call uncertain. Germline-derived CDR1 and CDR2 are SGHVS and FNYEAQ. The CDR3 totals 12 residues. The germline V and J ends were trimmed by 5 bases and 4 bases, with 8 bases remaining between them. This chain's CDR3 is CASSVLPYGYTF. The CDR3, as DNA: TGTGCCAGCAGCGTCCTCCCCTATGGCTACACCTTC.

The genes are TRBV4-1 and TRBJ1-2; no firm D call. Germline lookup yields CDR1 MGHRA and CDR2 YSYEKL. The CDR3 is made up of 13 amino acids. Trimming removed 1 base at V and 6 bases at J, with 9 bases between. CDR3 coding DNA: TGCGCCAGCAGCCAAGTGGGGTCCCATGGCTACACCTTC. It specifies CASSQVGSHGYTF.

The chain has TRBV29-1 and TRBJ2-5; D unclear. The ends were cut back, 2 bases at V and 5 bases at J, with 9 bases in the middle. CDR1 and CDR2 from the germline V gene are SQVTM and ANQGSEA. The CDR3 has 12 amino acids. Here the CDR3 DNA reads TGCAGCGTTGAACACGGTGCGGAGACCCAGTACTTC. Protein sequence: CSVEHGAETQYF.

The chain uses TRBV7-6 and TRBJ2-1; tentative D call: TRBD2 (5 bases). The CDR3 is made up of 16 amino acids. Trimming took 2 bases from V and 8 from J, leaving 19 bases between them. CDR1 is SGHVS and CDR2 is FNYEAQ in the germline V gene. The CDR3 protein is CASSLNPRGSFYEQFF. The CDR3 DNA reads TGTGCCAGCAGCTTAAACCCTCGGGGTAGCTTCTATGAGCAGTTCTTC. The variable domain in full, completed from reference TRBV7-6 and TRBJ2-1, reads GAGVSQSPRYKVTKRGQDVALRCDPISGHVSLYWYRQALGQGPEFLTYFNYEAQQDKSGLPNDRFSAERPEGSISTLTIQRTEQRDSAMYRCASSLNPRGSFYEQFFGPGTRLTVL.

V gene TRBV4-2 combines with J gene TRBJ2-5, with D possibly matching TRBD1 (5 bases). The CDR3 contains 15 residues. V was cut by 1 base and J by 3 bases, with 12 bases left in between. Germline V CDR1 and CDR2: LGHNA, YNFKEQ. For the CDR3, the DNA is TGTGCCAGCAGCCAAGGACAGATGATAGAAGAGACCCAGTACTTC. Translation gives CASSQGQMIEETQYF.